This T cell receptor beta chain was identified in a study of beta chain features in type 1 diabetes. Every bit of the isolated RNA underwent reverse transcription, so sequencing read expressed TCRB transcripts. Some 3.6 million reads on average were seen across naive, central memory and regulatory T cell samples. The table came from immunoSEQ multiplex PCR; TCRdb's copy has only in-frame clones and leaves some out. This repertoire shows around 150,000 clones, 10% found once; its top ten account for under 0.55%. Study-level points and caveats: For Type 1 diabetes patients, all four CD4+ subsets carried TCRB CDR3s that were moderately but significantly shorter.

CDR1 and CDR2 from the germline V gene are LGHNA and YSLEER. Trimming removed 0 bases at V and 0 bases at J, with 3 bases between. The CDR3 totals 14 residues. This clone was observed a handful of times. The antigen remains undetermined. The chain recombines TRBV4-3 with TRBJ2-1; D unclear. The sequence was obtained from a man younger than 45 with type 1 diabetes. Sequenced material: central memory CD4+ T cells from blood. CDR3 loop: CASSQDNSYNEQFF. For the CDR3, the DNA is TGCGCCAGCAGCCAAGACAACTCCTACAATGAGCAGTTCTTC.